This T cell receptor (beta chain) came from a study of molecular identifiers for immune sequencing clone quantification (dated by TCRdb to 2017 to 2018). For the study in its entirety: In a replicate experiment, RNA from around 20,000 or 100,000 naive CD8 T cells was split into five aliquots, four of which were sequenced. This methods study used CD8 T cells to benchmark TCR RNA copy counting and molecular-identifier clustering-based TCR repertoire sequencing (MIDCIRS).

The study at large found these results: Without barcode sub-clustering, chimeric consensus sequences inflated TCR diversity; chimeras reached as high as 47%. Spiked-in Jurkat TCR RNA equivalent to a single cell was reported to be detectable even among approximately 1 million naive CD8 T cells. Modeling indicated around 3.2 TCR RNA copies recovered per cell, compared with 9.5 to 10 by digital PCR, which implies a capture efficiency of about 31%. The naive libraries included spiked-in Jurkat TCR RNA (around 10 copies' worth), and this RNA is not part of the donor repertoire. The sizes of highly expanded clones could end up underestimated when identical TCR molecules share a barcode. In CMV-specific effector cells, clones with more than 20 RNA copies accounted for over 97% of molecules, whereas in naive cells such clones accounted for under 1%.

Library generation was performed with PCR. The reads were generated on a NextSeq 500. Bulk TCR libraries were made following a previously described method, with the TCR primers given in Table S5. Total RNA was purified with the Qiagen AllPrep DNA/RNA kit. Before analysis, reads from multiple sequencing runs of one library were combined. As for how the authors treated the data: Only reads with exact TCR constant sequence were kept, trimmed to 150 nt, and grouped by their 12-nt molecular barcodes. Reads inside each barcode group were sub-clustered using a 15% Levenshtein threshold, and a quality-weighted consensus sequence was constructed for each RNA molecule. Non-functional sequences were removed, as were lower-count sequences one edit away from another. Based on fitting two negative binomial distributions, any barcode sub-cluster with under 20% of the maximum read count was discarded. TCRdb passed the public sequencing reads through fastp at Q25 and MiXCR, retaining productive beta sequences. A single entry per CDR3 protein holds the most common genes and DNA from its merged rows. The V and J calls and clone size are TCRdb's, not the authors'. The sample table lists a few hundred thousand distinct CDR3 sequences, roughly 26% of them with a count of one. About 0.75% of the sample is taken by the ten largest.

This clonotype was counted between two and nine times. What this receptor recognizes is not known. No base qualities exist here, and no much larger clone lies one base off it. Libraries of naive CD8 T cells were built from anywhere between about 17,000 and 1,000,000 sorted cells, with 10%, 30% or 50% of the purified RNA used. Naive CD8 T cells, defined as CD8+CD4-CCR7+CD45RA+, were FACS-sorted into RLT Plus buffer on a BD FACSAria II. To test detection sensitivity, Jurkat RNA equivalent to approximately nine TCR copies was spiked into samples of about 19,000-1,000,000 naive CD8 T cells. CD8 T cells were enriched with RosetteSep CD8+ T Cell Enrichment Cocktail and Ficoll-Paque, followed by ACK red cell lysis. This clonotype was obtained from a human donor in good health. Some libraries in this study had Jurkat cell RNA spiked in. Material for sequencing was naive CD8+ T cells from blood, with Jurkat cell RNA spiked in. This specimen's cell subset or site label, per the study, means: FACS-sorted CD8+CD4-CCR7+CD45RA+ naive T cells.

CDR3 region: CSASTGSSEKLFF. The base sequence is TGCAGCGCCTCGACAGGGTCGAGTGAAAAACTGTTTTTT. The chain couples TRBV29-1 to TRBJ1-4; 7 middle bases align to TRBD1. The CDR3 runs 13 residues from the cysteine to the phenylalanine. Of the read, only the CDR3 DNA is kept; its 39 bases are in frame from base 1. V has 7 bases trimmed and J has 7 bases trimmed; junction bases matching no gene number 9. The germline V gene encodes CDR1 SQVTM and CDR2 ANQGSEA.